What follows are 4 T cell receptor beta chains derived from one specimen sequenced in a study of blood T cells in healthy people across ages. The use of a sample-barcoded 5' primer and a J-beta primer mix characterized a second PCR of roughly 7 to 11 cycles. From the 5' RACE reads, TCRdb called clonotypes with MiXCR, one entry per CDR3 protein. The data contain around 1,500,000 distinct CDR3 sequences, 35% to 45% of them singletons. Sequenced sample: blood. These receptors were taken from a woman aged 18-29 years in good health.

The chain uses TRBV6-4 and TRBJ2-3, with a weak D call TRBD2 (5 bases). Trimming shortened V by 5 bases and J by 4 bases, and 19 bases separated the two germline ends. CDR1 MRHNA and CDR2 SNTAGT come from the germline V gene. The CDR3 contains 16 residues. In DNA form, the CDR3 reads TGTGCCAGCAGTCCACTACTAGTCCCCCTTGCAGATACGCAGTATTTT. It translates to CASSPLLVPLADTQYF.

This rearrangement joins TRBV2 to TRBJ1-2; D possibly corresponds to TRBD1 (5 bases). The CDR3 is 15 residues long. Trimming removed 4 bases from V and 3 bases from J, with 15 bases in between. Germline lookup yields CDR1 SNHLY and CDR2 FYNNEI. This chain's CDR3 is CASSVGRQGDYGYTF. As DNA, the CDR3 is TGTGCCAGCAGTGTCGGTCGTCAGGGCGACTATGGCTACACCTTC.

This clonotype was counted only a few times. V usage is TRBV7-6 and J usage is TRBJ2-1; 12 nucleotides align to TRBD2. With V trimmed by 5 bases and J by 2 bases, 10 bases remained unmatched. Germline V gene data show CDR1 as SGHVS and CDR2 as FNYEAQ. The CDR3 extends over 18 amino acids. CDR3 residues: CASSPFGSSGGAYNEQFF. As DNA, the CDR3 is TGTGCCAGCAGCCCCTTCGGTTCTAGCGGGGGGGCCTACAATGAGCAGTTCTTC.

CDR3 bases: TGTGCCAGCCAAGGGACAGGGTCCGGTCAGCCCCAGCATTTT. It yields the protein CASQGTGSGQPQHF. V gene TRBV2 combines with J gene TRBJ1-5; 9 nucleotides match TRBD1. This CDR3 is built from 14 residues. Germline CDR1 and CDR2: SNHLY and FYNNEI. V gave up 8 bases and J gave up 6 bases; unmatched junction bases: 8.